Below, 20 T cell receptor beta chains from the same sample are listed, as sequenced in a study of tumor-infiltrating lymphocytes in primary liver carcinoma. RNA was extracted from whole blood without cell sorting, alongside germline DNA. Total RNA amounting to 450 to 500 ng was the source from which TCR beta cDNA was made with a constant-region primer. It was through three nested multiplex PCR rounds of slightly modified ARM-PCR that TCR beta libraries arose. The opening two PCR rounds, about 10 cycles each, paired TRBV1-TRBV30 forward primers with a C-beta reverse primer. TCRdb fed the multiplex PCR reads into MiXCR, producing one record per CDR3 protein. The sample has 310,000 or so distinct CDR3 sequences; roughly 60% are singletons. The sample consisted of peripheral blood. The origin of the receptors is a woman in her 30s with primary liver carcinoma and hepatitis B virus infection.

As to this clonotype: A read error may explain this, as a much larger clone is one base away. The CDR3 sequence: CASSPTYAEAYEQYF. The CDR3 DNA follows: TGCGCCAGCAGCCCGACCTACGCGGAAGCCTACGAGCAGTACTTC. The chain couples TRBV4-3 to TRBJ2-7; no firm D call. In germline, CDR1 is LGHNA, CDR2 YSLEER. The CDR3 has 15 residues. Trimming pared 4 bases from V and 2 bases from J, leaving 15 bases between.

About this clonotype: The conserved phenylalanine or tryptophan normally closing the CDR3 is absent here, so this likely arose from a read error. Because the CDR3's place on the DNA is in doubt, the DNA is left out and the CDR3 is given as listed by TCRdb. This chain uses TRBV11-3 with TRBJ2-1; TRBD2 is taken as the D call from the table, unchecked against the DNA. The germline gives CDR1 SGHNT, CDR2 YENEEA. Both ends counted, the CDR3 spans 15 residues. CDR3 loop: CASSPGTSANNEHFS.

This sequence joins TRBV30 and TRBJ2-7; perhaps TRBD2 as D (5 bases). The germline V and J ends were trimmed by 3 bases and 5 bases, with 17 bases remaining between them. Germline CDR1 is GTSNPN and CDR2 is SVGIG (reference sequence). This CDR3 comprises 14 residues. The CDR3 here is CAWRSPGPRDEQYF. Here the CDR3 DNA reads TGTGCCTGGAGATCCCCGGGTCCGAGGGACGAGCAGTACTTC. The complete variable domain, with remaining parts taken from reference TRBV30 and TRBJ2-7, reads SQTIHQWPATLVQPVGSPLSLECTVEGTSNPNLYWYRQAAGRGLQLLFYSVGIGQISSEVPQNLSASRPQDRQFILSSKKLLLSDSGFYLCAWRSPGPRDEQYFGPGTRLTVT.

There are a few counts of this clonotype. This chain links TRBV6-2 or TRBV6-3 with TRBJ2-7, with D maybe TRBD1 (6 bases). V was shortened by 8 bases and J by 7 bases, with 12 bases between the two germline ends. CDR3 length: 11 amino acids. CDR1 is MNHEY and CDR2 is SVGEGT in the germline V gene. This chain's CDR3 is CASGGYAEQYF. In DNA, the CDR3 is TGTGCCAGCGGGGGCTACGCAGAGCAGTACTTC.

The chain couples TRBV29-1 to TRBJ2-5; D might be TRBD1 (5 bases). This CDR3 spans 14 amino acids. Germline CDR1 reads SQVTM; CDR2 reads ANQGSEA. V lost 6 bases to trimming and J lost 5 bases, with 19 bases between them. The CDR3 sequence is CSVQGEMGRETQYF. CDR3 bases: TGCAGCGTCCAAGGGGAAATGGGGCGGGAGACCCAGTACTTC.

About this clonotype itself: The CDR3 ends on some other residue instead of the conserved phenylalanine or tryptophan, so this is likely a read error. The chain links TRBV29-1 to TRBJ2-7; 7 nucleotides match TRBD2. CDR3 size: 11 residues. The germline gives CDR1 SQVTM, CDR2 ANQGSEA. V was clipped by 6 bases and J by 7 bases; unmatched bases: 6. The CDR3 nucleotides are TGCAGCGTCTGGGGAGGGGTGGAGCAGTACTCC. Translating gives CSVWGGVEQYS.

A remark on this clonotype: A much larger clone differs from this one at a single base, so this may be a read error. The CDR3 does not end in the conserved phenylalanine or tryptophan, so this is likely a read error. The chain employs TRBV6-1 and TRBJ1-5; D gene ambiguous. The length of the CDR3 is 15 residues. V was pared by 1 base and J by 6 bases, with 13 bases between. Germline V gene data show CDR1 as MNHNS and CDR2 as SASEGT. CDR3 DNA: TGTGCCAGCAGTGAAGGGGTCCTCGGAAGTCAGCCCCAGCATTTA. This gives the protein CASSEGVLGSQPQHL.

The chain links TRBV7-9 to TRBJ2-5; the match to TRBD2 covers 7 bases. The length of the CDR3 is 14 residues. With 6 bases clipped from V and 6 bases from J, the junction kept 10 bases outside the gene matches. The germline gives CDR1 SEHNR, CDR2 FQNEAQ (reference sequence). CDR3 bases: TGTGCCAGCAGAGACGGGGGGATTGGACAGACCCAGTACTTC. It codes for CASRDGGIGQTQYF.

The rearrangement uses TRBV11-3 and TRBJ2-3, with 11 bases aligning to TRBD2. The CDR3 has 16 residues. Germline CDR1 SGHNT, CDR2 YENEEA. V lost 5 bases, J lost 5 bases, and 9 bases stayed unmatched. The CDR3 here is CASSLVLAGARDTQYF. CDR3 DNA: TGTGCCAGCAGCCTAGTACTAGCGGGGGCGAGAGATACGCAGTATTTT.

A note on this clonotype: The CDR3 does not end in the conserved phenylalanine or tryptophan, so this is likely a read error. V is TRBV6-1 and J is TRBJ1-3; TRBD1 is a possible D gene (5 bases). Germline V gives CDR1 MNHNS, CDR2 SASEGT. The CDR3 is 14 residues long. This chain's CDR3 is CASSSRVFGNTIYL. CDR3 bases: TGCGCCAGCAGTTCCAGGGTCTTCGGAAACACCATATATCTT.

DNA of the CDR3: TGTGCCAGCACTTCACTAGCGGGAGGGGTTACAGATACGCAGTATTTT. Translated: CASTSLAGGVTDTQYF. V usage is TRBV7-9 and J usage is TRBJ2-3; 13 bases agree with TRBD2. This CDR3 comprises 16 residues. J was trimmed by 3 bases and V by 7 bases; bases with no gene match: 7. Germline values: CDR1 SEHNR, CDR2 FQNEAQ (reference sequence). Full variable domain (rest looked up from reference TRBV7-9 and TRBJ2-3): DTGVSQNPRHKITKRGQNVTFRCDPISEHNRLYWYRQTLGQGPEFLTYFQNEAQLEKSRLLSDRFSAERPKGSFSTLEIQRTEQGDSAMYLCASTSLAGGVTDTQYFGPGTRLTVL.

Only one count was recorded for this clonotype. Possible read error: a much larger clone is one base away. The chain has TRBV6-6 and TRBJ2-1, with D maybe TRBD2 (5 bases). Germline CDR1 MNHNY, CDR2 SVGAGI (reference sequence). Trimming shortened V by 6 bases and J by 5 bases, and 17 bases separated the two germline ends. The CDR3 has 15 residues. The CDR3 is CASSPSWSRDNEQFF. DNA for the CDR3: TGTGCCAGCAGCCCTAGCTGGAGTCGGGACAATGAGCAGTTCTTC.

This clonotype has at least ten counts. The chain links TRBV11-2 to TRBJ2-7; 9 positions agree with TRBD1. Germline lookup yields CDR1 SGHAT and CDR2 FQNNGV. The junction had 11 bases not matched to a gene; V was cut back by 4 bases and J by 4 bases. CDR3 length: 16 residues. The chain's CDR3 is CASSSYPGTGSYEQYF. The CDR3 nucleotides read TGTGCCAGCAGCTCGTATCCCGGGACAGGGAGTTACGAGCAGTACTTC. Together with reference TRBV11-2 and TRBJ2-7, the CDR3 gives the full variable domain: EAGVAQSPRYKIIEKRQSVAFWCNPISGHATLYWYQQILGQGPKLLIQFQNNGVVDDSQLPKDRFSAERLKGVDSTLKIQPAKLEDSAVYLCASSSYPGTGSYEQYFGPGTRLTVT.

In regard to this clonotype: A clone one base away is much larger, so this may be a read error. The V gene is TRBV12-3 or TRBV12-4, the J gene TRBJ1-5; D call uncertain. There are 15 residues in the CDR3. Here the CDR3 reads CTSSSRKGGGQPQHF. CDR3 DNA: TGTACCAGCAGTTCCCGTAAGGGTGGAGGCCAGCCCCAGCATTTT.

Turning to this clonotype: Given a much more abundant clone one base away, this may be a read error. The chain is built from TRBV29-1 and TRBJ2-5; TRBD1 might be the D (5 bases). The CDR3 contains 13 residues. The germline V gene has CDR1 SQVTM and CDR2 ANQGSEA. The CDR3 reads CTVGPRQKETQYF. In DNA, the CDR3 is TGCACCGTTGGACCTCGACAGAAAGAGACCCAGTACTTC.

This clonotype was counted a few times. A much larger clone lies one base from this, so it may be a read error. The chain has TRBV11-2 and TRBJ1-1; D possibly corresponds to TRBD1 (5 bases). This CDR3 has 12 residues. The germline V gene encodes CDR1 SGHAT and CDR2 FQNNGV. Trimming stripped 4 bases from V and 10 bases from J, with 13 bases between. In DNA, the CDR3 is TGTGCCAGCAGCTCGGGCCTGGGGGGAGCTTTCTTT. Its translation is CASSSGLGGAFF.

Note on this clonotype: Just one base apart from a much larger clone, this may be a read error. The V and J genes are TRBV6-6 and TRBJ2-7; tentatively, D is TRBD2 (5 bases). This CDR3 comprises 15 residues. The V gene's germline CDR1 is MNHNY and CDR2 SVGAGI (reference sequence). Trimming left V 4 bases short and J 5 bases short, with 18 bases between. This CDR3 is CASSSFTGGPDEQYF. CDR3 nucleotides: TGTGCCAGCAGTTCCTTTACTGGCGGGCCTGACGAGCAGTACTTC.

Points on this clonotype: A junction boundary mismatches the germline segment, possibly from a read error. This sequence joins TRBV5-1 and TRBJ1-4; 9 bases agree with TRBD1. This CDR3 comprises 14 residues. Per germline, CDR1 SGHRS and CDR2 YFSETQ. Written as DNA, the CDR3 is TGCGCCAGCACCGATACAGGGGGCGATGAAAAACTGTCTTTT. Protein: CASTDTGGDEKLSF.

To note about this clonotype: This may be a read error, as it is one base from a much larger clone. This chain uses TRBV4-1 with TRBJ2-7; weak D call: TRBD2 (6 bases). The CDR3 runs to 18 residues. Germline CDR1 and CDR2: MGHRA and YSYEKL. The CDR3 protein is CVSSRWVPGTLPSYEQYF. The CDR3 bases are TGCGTCAGCAGCCGTTGGGTCCCCGGGACTTTACCTTCCTACGAGCAGTACTTC.

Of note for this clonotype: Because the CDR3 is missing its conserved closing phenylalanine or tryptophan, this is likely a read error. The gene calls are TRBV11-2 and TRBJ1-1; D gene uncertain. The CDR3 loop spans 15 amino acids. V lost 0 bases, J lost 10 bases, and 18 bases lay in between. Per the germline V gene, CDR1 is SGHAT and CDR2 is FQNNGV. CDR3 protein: CASSLDNVVGARAFY. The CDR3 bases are TGTGCCAGCAGCTTAGATAACGTAGTAGGAGCACGAGCTTTCTAT.